This paragraph covers one T cell receptor beta chain sequence. The data were obtained in a study of blood T cell repertoires in COVID-19. The CDR3 has 15 residues. V shed 4 bases and J shed 0 bases, with 14 bases lying between them. Germline V gene data show CDR1 as SQVTM and CDR2 as ANQGSEA. Libraries were prepared by immunoSEQ multiplex PCR; TCRdb keeps only in-frame clonotypes and omits some of them. The table lists about 47,000 clones, 88% of them singletons. The J gene is TRBJ2-3, the V gene TRBV29-1, with a tentative D call TRBD1 (6 bases). Sequencing was done on a sample of peripheral blood. The TCR sequence derives from a human donor with active COVID-19. The donor label of this sample is uncertain. CDR3 sequence (DNA): TGCAGCGTTGCTGGACAGTTGGGGAGCACAGATACGCAGTATTTT. The encoded protein is CSVAGQLGSTDTQYF.